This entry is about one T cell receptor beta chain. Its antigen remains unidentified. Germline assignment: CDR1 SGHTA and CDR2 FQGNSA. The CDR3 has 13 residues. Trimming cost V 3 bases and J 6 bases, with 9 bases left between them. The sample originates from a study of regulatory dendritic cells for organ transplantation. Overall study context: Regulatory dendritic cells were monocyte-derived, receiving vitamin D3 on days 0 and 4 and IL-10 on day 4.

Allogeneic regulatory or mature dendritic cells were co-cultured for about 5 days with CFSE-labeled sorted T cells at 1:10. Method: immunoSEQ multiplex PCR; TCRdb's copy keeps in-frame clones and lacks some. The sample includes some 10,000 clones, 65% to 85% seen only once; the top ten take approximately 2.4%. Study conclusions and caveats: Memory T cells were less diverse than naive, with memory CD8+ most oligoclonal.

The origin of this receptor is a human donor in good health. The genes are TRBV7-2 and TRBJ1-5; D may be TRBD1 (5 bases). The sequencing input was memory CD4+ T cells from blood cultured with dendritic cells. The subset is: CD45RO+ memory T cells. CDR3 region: CASSFSGPQPQHF. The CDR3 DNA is TGTGCCAGCAGCTTTTCGGGGCCTCAGCCCCAGCATTTT.